One and the same sample provided the 12 T cell receptor beta chains below, sequenced in a study of blood T cells in healthy people across ages. Primers used in a second PCR of about 7 to 12 cycles were a sample-barcoded 5' primer and a J-beta primer mix. From the 5' RACE reads, TCRdb called clonotypes with MiXCR, one entry per CDR3 protein. This sample has roughly 800,000 distinct CDR3 sequences, with 55% to 75% found just once. Sample: blood. The receptor source for this set is a young man in good health.

The chain carries TRBV12-3 or TRBV12-4 and TRBJ2-5, with D possibly TRBD2 on 6 matching bases. Trimming left V 7 bases short and J 0 bases short, with 15 bases between. The CDR3 has 15 amino acids. Here the CDR3 reads CASTGPSGDQETQYF. The DNA of the CDR3 is TGTGCCAGCACCGGGCCTTCGGGGGACCAAGAGACCCAGTACTTC.

V and J are TRBV6-2 or TRBV6-3 and TRBJ2-1; D is possibly TRBD1 or TRBD2 (5 bases each). Trimming cost V 8 bases and J 9 bases, with 17 bases left between them. The CDR3 runs to 13 residues. CDR1 and CDR2 (germline): MNHEY, SVGEGT. CDR3 amino acids: CASGMPGAGEQFF. The CDR3 DNA is TGTGCCAGCGGCATGCCCGGGGCGGGTGAGCAGTTCTTC.

This chain joins TRBV10-3 and TRBJ2-5; tentatively, D is TRBD1 or TRBD2 (5 bases each). Near its end, the DNA agrees better with TRBJ2-7, so the J call may be wrong. The CDR3 length is 12 residues. The germline V gene encodes CDR1 ENHRY and CDR2 SYGVKD. CDR3 sequence reads: CAAREGQGEQYF. CDR3 nucleotide sequence: TGTGCCGCCCGGGAAGGACAAGGCGAGCAGTACTTC.

Ten or more counts support this clonotype. The rearrangement links TRBV6-5 to TRBJ2-7, with 9 nucleotides matching TRBD1. The CDR3 runs 14 residues. Germline assignment: CDR1 MNHEY and CDR2 SVGAGI. The V gene end was trimmed by 6 bases and the J gene end by 1 base; junction bases not matched to a gene: 4. CDR3 sequence: CASSPGTGSYEQYF. As DNA, the CDR3 is TGTGCCAGCAGCCCCGGGACAGGGTCCTACGAGCAGTACTTC.

This clonotype was picked up many times. The chain couples TRBV20-1 to TRBJ1-2; a possible D gene is TRBD1 (5 bases). Trimming shortened V by 2 bases and J by 11 bases, and 12 bases separated the two germline ends. The germline V gene has CDR1 DFQATT and CDR2 SNEGSKA (reference sequence). The CDR3 contains 11 residues. CDR3 DNA: TGCAGTGCTAGAAGGGGTTCAGAGTACACCTTC. This sequence encodes CSARRGSEYTF.

CDR3 loop: CASSGQGWDGYTF. CDR3 DNA sequence: TGTGCCAGCAGTGGACAGGGGTGGGATGGCTACACCTTC. V usage is TRBV28 and J usage is TRBJ1-2; 9 bases agree with TRBD1. Germline assignment: CDR1 MDHEN and CDR2 SYDVKM. The CDR3 totals 13 residues. V gave up 5 bases and J gave up 6 bases; unmatched junction bases: 4.

The genes are TRBV9 and TRBJ2-5; D call uncertain. V was trimmed by 0 bases and J by 5 bases, leaving 8 bases between them. Germline V gene lookup returns CDR1 SGDLS and CDR2 YYNGEE. The CDR3 is made up of 13 amino acids. For the CDR3, the DNA is TGTGCCAGCAGCGTAGATCTGGGTGAGACCCAGTACTTC. It specifies CASSVDLGETQYF.

The V gene is TRBV20-1, the J gene TRBJ2-7; no firm D call. Germline values: CDR1 DFQATT, CDR2 SNEGSKA (reference sequence). V lost 3 bases to trimming and J lost 3 bases, with 12 bases between them. This CDR3 region has 13 residues. This CDR3 reads CSASEDRVYEQYF. In DNA, the CDR3 is TGCAGTGCTAGCGAGGACCGCGTCTACGAGCAGTACTTC.

J is TRBJ2-2 and V is TRBV21-1; the table's D call TRBD2 went unverified against the DNA. TRBV21-1 is annotated as a pseudogene. The CDR3 runs to 16 residues. The CDR3 here is CASSPCTSGRPGELFF. Here the CDR3 DNA reads TGTGCCAGCAGCCCTTGTACTAGCGGGAGACCCGGGGAGCTGTTTTTT.

The gene calls are TRBV4-3 and TRBJ2-3, with 11 bases aligning to TRBD2. The CDR3 totals 17 residues. V lost 0 bases, J lost 6 bases, and 8 bases stayed unmatched. CDR1 LGHNA and CDR2 YSLEER come from the germline V gene. The CDR3 loop reads CASSQDPIAGGQDTQYF. CDR3 nucleotide sequence: TGCGCCAGCAGCCAAGACCCGATAGCGGGAGGGCAGGATACGCAGTATTTT.

The chain couples TRBV9 to TRBJ2-7; TRBD1 might be the D (7 bases). Germline CDR1 reads SGDLS; CDR2 reads YYNGEE. The CDR3 is made up of 15 amino acids. V lost 5 bases, J lost 1 base, and 16 bases lay in between. The CDR3 is CASREDREESYEQYF. In DNA form, the CDR3 reads TGTGCCAGCAGGGAAGACAGGGAGGAGTCCTACGAGCAGTACTTC.

V gene TRBV12-3 or TRBV12-4 combines with J gene TRBJ1-2; D not resolved. CDR3 size: 17 residues. The ends were cut back, 2 bases at V and 0 bases at J, with 16 bases in the middle. Here the CDR3 reads CASSLRVAAGANYGYTF. The CDR3 nucleotides are TGTGCCAGCAGTTTACGGGTAGCGGCAGGCGCTAACTATGGCTACACCTTC.